This T cell receptor (beta chain) originates from a study of blood T cell repertoires in COVID-19. TCRdb keeps only in-frame clones here, not all; method: immunoSEQ multiplex PCR. This sample yields about 58,000 clones, of which 80% to 85% are seen a single time; approximately 10% belongs to the top ten. The CDR3 has 15 amino acids. The germline V gene has CDR1 MDHEN and CDR2 SYDVKM. Between the trimmed V and J ends, which lost 4 bases and 1 base, there was a span of 13 bases. The gene calls are TRBV28 and TRBJ1-1, with no clear D. Sequencing input: peripheral blood. This clonotype was obtained from a man older than 75 with COVID-19, enrolled during active disease. CDR3 bases: TGTGCCAGCAGTTCCCCTCCACCGAGGAACACTGAAGCTTTCTTT. Encoded protein: CASSSPPPRNTEAFF.